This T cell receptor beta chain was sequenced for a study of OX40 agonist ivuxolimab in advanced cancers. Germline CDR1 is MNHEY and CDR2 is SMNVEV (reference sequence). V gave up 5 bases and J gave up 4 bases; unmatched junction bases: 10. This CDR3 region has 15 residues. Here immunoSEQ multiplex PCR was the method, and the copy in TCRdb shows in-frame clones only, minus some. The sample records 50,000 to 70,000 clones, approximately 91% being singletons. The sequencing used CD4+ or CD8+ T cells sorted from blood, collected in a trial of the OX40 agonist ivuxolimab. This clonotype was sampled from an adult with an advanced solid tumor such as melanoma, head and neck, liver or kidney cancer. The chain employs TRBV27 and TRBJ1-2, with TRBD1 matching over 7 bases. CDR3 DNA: TGTGCCAGCAGTCGCGGGACAGCTACACCCTATGGCTACACCTTC. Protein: CASSRGTATPYGYTF.